A selection of T cell receptor beta chains follows, all from one sample in a study of T cell responses to AZD1222 COVID-19 vaccine. Some clones are missing from TCRdb's copy, which holds only in-frame ones; the method was immunoSEQ multiplex PCR. The data show roughly 110,000 clones, with about 89% seen just once and less than 7.5% held by the top ten. Source: peripheral blood, taken 28 days after the second AZD1222 dose. The receptors come from an adult who received the AZD1222 COVID-19 vaccine. CDR3s leave out the opening cysteine and the closing phenylalanine or tryptophan.

V gene	J gene	CDR3 protein
TRBV11-3	TRBJ1-6	ASSPDPGQVSPLH
TRBV10-3	TRBJ2-1	AISIAGENEQF
TRBV4-1	TRBJ1-2	ASSQGRFNYGYT
TRBV11-2	TRBJ2-1	ASSLRGTSGVPYNEQF
TRBV6-2/TRBV6-3	TRBJ2-1	ASRPSGGYNEQF
TRBV12-3/TRBV12-4	TRBJ1-1	ASRTAMNTEAF
TRBV4-1	TRBJ2-1	ASSLEGFTYNEQF
TRBV24-1	TRBJ2-7	ATSDPSRGAYEQY
TRBV9	TRBJ2-3	ASSGNKITSTDTQY
TRBV13	TRBJ1-2	ASSSGDRGKQDGYT
TRBV12-1	TRBJ1-5	ASSFGRGSNQPQH
TRBV6-6	TRBJ1-1	ASSWGDSTEAF
TRBV2	TRBJ2-7	ASAGGPYEQY
TRBV27	TRBJ1-1	ASSLQGLNTEAF
TRBV19	TRBJ2-7	ASSVGQGTSYEQY
TRBV7-9	TRBJ2-1	ASSLTLGSYNEQF
TRBV15	TRBJ2-1	ATSRVRDQPRNEQF
TRBV11-2	TRBJ1-5	ASSTAAGQPQH
TRBV21-1	TRBJ1-3	ASSTLLRGSGNTIY
TRBV18	TRBJ1-1	ASSIGGGGTEAF
TRBV6-2/TRBV6-3	TRBJ1-5	ASSGDRDNQPQH
TRBV30	TRBJ2-1	ALGDGNYNEQF
TRBV2	TRBJ1-4	AIWGTGGEKLF
TRBV11-3	TRBJ2-3	ASSPRDRGWGTDTQY
TRBV11-2	TRBJ2-3	ASSPSGRGGADTQY
TRBV7-9	TRBJ1-2	ASRAGQDYGYT
TRBV5-1	TRBJ1-1	ASSKTGRNAEAF
TRBV5-1	TRBJ2-5	ASSLGLQETQY
TRBV6-6	TRBJ1-3	ASSHGQYLSSGNTIY
TRBV19	TRBJ2-7	ASSETVSYEQY
TRBV28	TRBJ1-2	ASSFLYGYT
TRBV6-6	TRBJ2-3	ASSFSGPRGDTQY
TRBV18	TRBJ2-3	ASSPQGGSTDTQY
TRBV24-1	TRBJ2-7	ATSARAPPYEQY
TRBV10-2	TRBJ2-3	ASSESRGGTDTQY
TRBV5-6	TRBJ2-4	ASSLGAKNIQY
TRBV5-1	TRBJ2-7	ASSRTGSAYEQY
TRBV29-1	TRBJ1-4	SGIQVGKLF
TRBV28	TRBJ1-2	ASSPRYAIHGYT
TRBV11-3	TRBJ2-7	ASSSGVAYEQY
TRBV6-5	TRBJ2-1	ASSSGTVIYNEQF
TRBV5-4	TRBJ1-4	ASSSAAPGGLGKLF
TRBV18	TRBJ1-3	ASSPSASGNTIY
TRBV13	TRBJ2-5	ASSLGSQETQY
TRBV20-1	TRBJ2-1	SASSPAGAGEQF
TRBV25-1	TRBJ2-7	ASSGTGTSIREQY
TRBV4-1	TRBJ1-5	ASSREGGSNQPQH
TRBV6-2/TRBV6-3	TRBJ2-3	ASSPAGGRRTDTQY
TRBV29-1	TRBJ2-5	SVEVPGRETQY
TRBV19	TRBJ2-3	ASSPMGAYTDTQY
TRBV5-1	TRBJ2-5	ASSFPEETQY
TRBV6-6	TRBJ1-2	ASSPRRGQPGVYGYT
TRBV5-1	TRBJ1-2	ASSFDSPHYGYT
TRBV4-2	TRBJ2-1	ASSHNGFEGLQQF
TRBV15	TRBJ2-1	ATSRDYSAGDEQF
TRBV9	TRBJ1-5	ASSVGNQPQH
TRBV4-2	TRBJ1-5	ASSQTDNQPQH
TRBV29-1	TRBJ1-5	SVAQGGNQPQH
TRBV10-1	TRBJ2-1	THRGGSYNEQF